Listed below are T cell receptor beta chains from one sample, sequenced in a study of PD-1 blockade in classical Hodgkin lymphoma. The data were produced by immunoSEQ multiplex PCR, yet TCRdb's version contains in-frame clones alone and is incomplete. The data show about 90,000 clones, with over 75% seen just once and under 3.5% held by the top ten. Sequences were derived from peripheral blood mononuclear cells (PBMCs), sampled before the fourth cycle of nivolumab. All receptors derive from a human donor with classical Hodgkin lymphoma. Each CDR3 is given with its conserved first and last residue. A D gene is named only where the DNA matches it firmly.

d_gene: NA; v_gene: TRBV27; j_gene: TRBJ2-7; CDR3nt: TGTGCCAGCAGCCCGGGACACCTCTACGAGCAGTACTTC; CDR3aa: CASSPGHLYEQYF
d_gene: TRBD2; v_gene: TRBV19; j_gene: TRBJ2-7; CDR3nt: TGTGCCAGTAGCCTTGTGGTAGCGGGAGGCGAGCAGTACTTC; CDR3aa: CASSLVVAGGEQYF
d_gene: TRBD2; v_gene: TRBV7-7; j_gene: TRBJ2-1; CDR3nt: TGTGCCAGCAGCTTAGGGCTAGCGGGTGAGCAGTTCTTC; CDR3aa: CASSLGLAGEQFF
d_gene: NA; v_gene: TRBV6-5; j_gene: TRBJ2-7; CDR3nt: TGTGCCAGCGGTCGGGACAAGATCTACGAGCAGTACTTC; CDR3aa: CASGRDKIYEQYF
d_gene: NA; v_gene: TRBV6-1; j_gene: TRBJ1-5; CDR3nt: TGTGCCAGCAGACCCTCAGCTGATAGCAATCAGCCCCAGCATTTT; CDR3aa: CASRPSADSNQPQHF
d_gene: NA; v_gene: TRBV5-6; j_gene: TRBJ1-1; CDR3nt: TGTGCCAGCAGCTTGGAACCTACCAAGGAAGCTTTCTTT; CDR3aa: CASSLEPTKEAFF
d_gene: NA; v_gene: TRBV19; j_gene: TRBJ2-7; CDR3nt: TGTGCCAGTAGTATAGGGCAGGGGCCTTTGGACGAGCAGTACTTC; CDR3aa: CASSIGQGPLDEQYF
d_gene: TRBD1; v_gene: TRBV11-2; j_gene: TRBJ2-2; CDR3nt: TGTGCCAGCAGCTTTGGGACAGGCTTACCCGGGGAGCTGTTTTTT; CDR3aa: CASSFGTGLPGELFF
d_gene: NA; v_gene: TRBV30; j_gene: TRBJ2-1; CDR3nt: TGTGCCTGGAGTATGGAATACAATGAGCAGTTCTTC; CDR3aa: CAWSMEYNEQFF
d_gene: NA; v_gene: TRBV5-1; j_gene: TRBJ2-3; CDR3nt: TGCGCCAGCAGCGTACTTAGCACAGATACGCAGTATTTT; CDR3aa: CASSVLSTDTQYF
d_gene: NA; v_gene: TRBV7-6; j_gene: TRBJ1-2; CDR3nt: TGTGCCAGCAGCCCGGGGTCGGGACCTCATAGCCCTTTCAGCTACACCTTC; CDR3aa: CASSPGSGPHSPFSYTF
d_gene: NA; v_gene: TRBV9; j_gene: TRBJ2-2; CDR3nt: TGTGCCAGCAACCCCGGCCGGGGGTTTGGGGAGCTGTTTTTT; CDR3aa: CASNPGRGFGELFF
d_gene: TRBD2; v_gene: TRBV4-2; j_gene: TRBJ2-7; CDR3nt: TGTGCCAGCAGCTCCGAGCCGGGCCTAGCGGCCTACGAGCAGTACTTC; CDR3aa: CASSSEPGLAAYEQYF